The 18 T cell receptor beta chains below all came from one sample that was sequenced in a study of T cells in women clearing cervical HPV infection. Sequenced by immunoSEQ multiplex PCR; TCRdb stores in-frame clones only, minus some. The sample table includes some 30,000 clones. Sequencing used blood buffy coat. All receptors derive from a woman between 18 and 75 years old with a cervical HPV16 infection that either progressed to CIN3+ or cleared (not recorded which).

Turning to this clone: The observed sequence ends 3 residues before the CDR3 terminus, with the missing tail filled in from the germline J gene. The V call is TRBV18, the J call TRBJ1-2; a possible D gene is TRBD1 (6 bases). Germline V lookup: CDR1 KGHSH, CDR2 LQKENI. V was trimmed by 6 bases and J by 4 bases, leaving 15 bases between them. The CDR3 has 14 amino acids. CDR3 amino acids: CASSQTDRSYGYTF. The sequenced CDR3 bases are TGTGCCAGCTCTCAAACTGACAGGAGCTATGGC.

Comments on this clone: The DNA ends 3 residues before the CDR3 does, and the rest of the CDR3 is filled in from the germline J gene. The chain is built from TRBV19 and TRBJ1-5; D unclear. Trimming took 5 bases from V and 3 from J, leaving 8 bases between them. CDR3 length: 13 residues. Per germline, CDR1 LNHDA and CDR2 SQIVND (reference sequence). Partial CDR3 DNA: TGTGCCAGTAGTGGCAGAAACAATCAGCCC. This sequence encodes CASSGRNNQP. The full CDR3 protein is CASSGRNNQPQHF.

Concerning this clone: The read terminates 3 residues before the CDR3 end, so the remaining end is supplied by the germline J gene. V is TRBV30 and J is TRBJ2-2; maybe TRBD1 (6 bases). The germline CDR1 and CDR2 sequences are GTSNPN and SVGIG (reference sequence). The CDR3 has 14 residues. The DNA read from the CDR3 is TGTGCCTGGAGACGGGACATAGGATATGAAAAG. Protein: CAWRRDIGYEK. The CDR3 in full is CAWRRDIGYEKLFF.

As concerns this clone: The sequence runs out 3 residues before the end of the CDR3; the remainder is reconstructed from the germline J gene. The rearrangement uses TRBV20-1 and TRBJ1-1; D gene uncertain. Per germline, CDR1 DFQATT and CDR2 SNEGSKA (reference sequence). This CDR3 is 13 amino acids long. This CDR3 reads CSASTTRPDSAFF. The sequenced CDR3 bases are TGCAGTGCTAGTACAACCCGGCCGGACTCA.

Remarks on this clone: The read ends 3 residues shy of where the CDR3 ends; the end is completed using the germline J gene. The chain is built from TRBV6-2 or TRBV6-3 and TRBJ2-3; 7 bases match TRBD1. The trim removed 6 bases at V and 1 base at J, leaving 10 bases unmatched. This CDR3 comprises 16 residues. From germline, CDR1 is MNHEY and CDR2 SVGEGT. The sequenced CDR3 bases are TGTGCCAGCAGCTCCCCTGACAGGGCTCGCACAGATACG. Translated: CASSSPDRARTDT. The complete CDR3 protein is CASSSPDRARTDTQYF.

CDR3 DNA (partial): TGTGCCAGCTCACCAAATGCGGGAGGCCCCTACAATGAG. It codes for CASSPNAGGPYNE. The CDR3, in full, reads CASSPNAGGPYNEQFF. This chain joins TRBV18 and TRBJ2-1; TRBD2 matches 8 bases. The CDR3 end lies 3 residues beyond the end of the read and is filled in from the germline J gene. The CDR3 is made up of 16 amino acids. Germline V gene sequence: CDR1 KGHSH, CDR2 LQKENI. Trimming took 2 bases from V and 2 from J; bases not matched to a gene: 5.

The CDR3 region is CATRLVGTDTYTF. CDR3 DNA (partial): TGTGCCACCAGACTAGTGGGCACAGATACC. The chain uses TRBV19 and TRBJ1-2, with unresolved D. Sequencing ends 3 residues short of the CDR3 end; the germline J gene provides the rest. The CDR3 is 13 residues long. Germline V gene lookup returns CDR1 LNHDA and CDR2 SQIVND (reference sequence).

As for this clone: The read ends 3 residues shy of where the CDR3 ends; the end is completed using the germline J gene. This chain joins TRBV18 and TRBJ2-7; 8 bases agree with TRBD2. Germline CDR1 is KGHSH and CDR2 is LQKENI. The trim removed 2 bases at V and 4 bases at J, leaving 4 bases unmatched. This CDR3 has 14 residues. CDR3: CASSPRSGSYEQYF. The CDR3 bases that were read are TGTGCCAGCTCACCAAGGAGCGGGAGTTACGAG. The complete variable domain, with remaining parts taken from reference TRBV18 and TRBJ2-7, reads NAGVMQNPRHLVRRRGQEARLRCSPMKGHSHVYWYRQLPEEGLKFMVYLQKENIIDESGMPKERFSAEFPKEGPSILRIQQVVRGDSAAYFCASSPRSGSYEQYFGPGTRLTVT.

In the case of this clone: The sequenced fragment ends 3 residues before the CDR3 boundary, so the rest is inferred from the germline J gene. This chain joins TRBV2 and TRBJ2-5; unclear D gene. The germline gives CDR1 SNHLY, CDR2 FYNNEI. Trimming left V 3 bases short and J 5 bases short, with 10 bases between. The CDR3 is made up of 13 amino acids. The CDR3 sequence: CASSELDVETQYF. Partial CDR3 DNA: TGTGCCAGCAGTGAGTTAGATGTGGAGACC.

The CDR3 is CASSYQREVDEQFF. The part of the CDR3 DNA that was read is TGCGCCAGCAGCTACCAGCGGGAGGTGGATGAG. The chain couples TRBV5-1 to TRBJ2-1, with TRBD2 identical over 9 bases. Coverage ceases 3 residues before the CDR3 finishes, and the germline J gene fills in the end. Germline-derived CDR1 and CDR2 are SGHRS and YFSETQ. With 3 bases clipped from V and 8 bases from J, the junction kept 6 bases outside the gene matches. The length of the CDR3 is 14 residues.

With respect to this clone: Read coverage stops 3 residues before the CDR3 terminus; the germline J gene supplies the remainder. This rearrangement joins TRBV20-1 to TRBJ2-3; 13 bases fit TRBD2. Trimming at V came to 5 bases and at J to 5 bases, leaving 4 bases not matched to a gene. From germline, CDR1 is DFQATT and CDR2 SNEGSKA (reference sequence). The CDR3 consists of 14 residues. Partial CDR3 DNA: TGCAGTGCTGTGGGACTAGCGGGAAAAGATACG. The encoded protein is CSAVGLAGKDT. Given in full, the CDR3 is CSAVGLAGKDTQYF.

Details on this clone: The CDR3 end lies 3 residues beyond the end of the read and is filled in from the germline J gene. The V gene is TRBV20-1, the J gene TRBJ2-1; 8 bases fit TRBD1. The CDR3 covers 13 residues. Germline V gives CDR1 DFQATT, CDR2 SNEGSKA (reference sequence). V trimming: 3 bases; J trimming: 5 bases; junction bases outside the gene matches: 3. Partial CDR3 DNA: TGCAGTGCTAGTGAACAGGGGGACAATGAG. Protein sequence: CSASEQGDNE. The CDR3 in full is CSASEQGDNEQFF.

As concerns this clone: The read ends 3 residues before the CDR3 terminus; that terminus is restored from the germline J gene. V usage is TRBV29-1 and J usage is TRBJ1-2; D is unclear. Germline V gene lookup returns CDR1 SQVTM and CDR2 ANQGSEA. The CDR3 sequence is 14 residues long. CDR3 DNA, as far as it was read: TGCAGCATCAAAGCGGGAGGCCTTCCCTACGAC. Translated: CSIKAGGLPYD. Given in full, the CDR3 is CSIKAGGLPYDYTF.

As to this clone: The read ends 3 residues shy of where the CDR3 ends; the end is completed using the germline J gene. This sequence joins TRBV5-6 and TRBJ2-3; 8 positions match TRBD2. The germline V gene has CDR1 SGHDT and CDR2 YYEEEE. This CDR3 comprises 14 residues. With 8 bases clipped from V and 3 bases from J, the junction kept 8 bases outside the gene matches. CDR3 loop: CASLLGLVTDTQYF. CDR3 DNA, as far as it was read: TGTGCCAGTCTTTTGGGACTAGTAACAGATACG.

On this clone itself: The read gets to within 3 residues of the CDR3 end, and the germline J gene fills in the rest. The chain employs TRBV5-1 and TRBJ2-4, with TRBD1 matching 7 bases. The CDR3 covers 13 residues. Germline CDR1 reads SGHRS; CDR2 reads YFSETQ. CDR3 sequence reads: CASSLQGEETQYF. Incomplete CDR3 DNA: TGCGCCAGCAGCTTGCAGGGGGAAGAGACT.

With respect to this clone: The CDR3 end lies 3 residues beyond the end of the read and is filled in from the germline J gene. The chain employs TRBV7-8 and TRBJ1-2; 9 positions match TRBD1. This CDR3 has 15 residues. J was trimmed by 5 bases and V by 5 bases; bases with no gene match: 9. Per germline, CDR1 SGHVS and CDR2 FQNEAQ. CDR3 sequence: CASSLWDRVPYGYTF. CDR3 bases read: TGTGCCAGCAGCCTCTGGGACAGGGTCCCTTATGGC.

Comment on this clone: The read stops 3 residues short of the end of the CDR3; the missing end is completed from the germline J gene. The rearrangement links TRBV11-2 to TRBJ2-5; 7 nucleotides agree with TRBD1. The CDR3 is made up of 14 amino acids. Losses at the gene ends were 6 bases for V and 1 base for J; bases not matched to a gene: 5. Looked up from germline, CDR1 is SGHAT and CDR2 is FQNNGV. The CDR3 DNA, read in part, is TGTGCCAGCAGTATGGGACAGTTCCAAGAGACC. This translates into CASSMGQFQET. The entire CDR3 reads CASSMGQFQETQYF.

Regarding this clone: From the germline J gene comes the end of the CDR3, since the read stops 3 residues before it. Other DNA variants within this sample encode the same CDR3. The chain has TRBV28 and TRBJ2-1, with unresolved D. Germline V lookup: CDR1 MDHEN, CDR2 SYDVKM. V lost 3 bases to trimming and J lost 6 bases, with 6 bases between them. This CDR3 has 12 residues. CDR3 protein: CASSFPRNEQFF. The CDR3 bases that were read are TGTGCCAGCAGTTTCCCGCGCAATGAG. The whole variable domain, filled in from reference TRBV28 and TRBJ2-1, reads DVKVTQSSRYLVKRTGEKVFLECVQDMDHENMFWYRQDPGLGLRLIYFSYDVKMKEKGDIPEGYSVSREKKERFSLILESASTNQTSMYLCASSFPRNEQFFGPGTRLTVL.